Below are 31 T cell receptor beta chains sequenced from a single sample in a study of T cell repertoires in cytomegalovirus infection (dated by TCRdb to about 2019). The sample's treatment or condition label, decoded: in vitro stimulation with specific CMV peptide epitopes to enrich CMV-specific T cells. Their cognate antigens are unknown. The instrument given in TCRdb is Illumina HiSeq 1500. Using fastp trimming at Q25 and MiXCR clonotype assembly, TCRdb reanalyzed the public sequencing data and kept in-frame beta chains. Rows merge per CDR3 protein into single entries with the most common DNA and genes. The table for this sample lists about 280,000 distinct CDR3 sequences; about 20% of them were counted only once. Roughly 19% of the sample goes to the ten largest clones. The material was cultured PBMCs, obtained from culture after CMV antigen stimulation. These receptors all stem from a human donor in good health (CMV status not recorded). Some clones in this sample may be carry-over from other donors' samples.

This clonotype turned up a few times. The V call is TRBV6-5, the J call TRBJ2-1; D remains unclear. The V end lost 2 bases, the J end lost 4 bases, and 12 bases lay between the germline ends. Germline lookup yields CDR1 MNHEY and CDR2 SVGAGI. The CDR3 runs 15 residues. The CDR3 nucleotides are TGTGCCAGCAGTTACCCACGACTTAATTACAATGAGCAGTTCTTC. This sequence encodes CASSYPRLNYNEQFF.

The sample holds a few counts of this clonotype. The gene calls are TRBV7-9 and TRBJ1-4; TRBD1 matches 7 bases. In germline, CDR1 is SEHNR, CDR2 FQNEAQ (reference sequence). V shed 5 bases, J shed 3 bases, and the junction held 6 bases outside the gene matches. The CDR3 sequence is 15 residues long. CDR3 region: CASSPPGQSNEKLFF. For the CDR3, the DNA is TGTGCCAGCAGCCCGCCGGGACAGTCTAATGAAAAACTGTTTTTT.

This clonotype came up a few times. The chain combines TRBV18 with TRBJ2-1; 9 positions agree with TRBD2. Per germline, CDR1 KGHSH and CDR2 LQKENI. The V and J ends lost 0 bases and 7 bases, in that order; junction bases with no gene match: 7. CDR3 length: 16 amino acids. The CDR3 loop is CASSPPGLAGTNEQFF. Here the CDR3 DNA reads TGTGCCAGCTCACCACCGGGACTAGCTGGTACGAATGAGCAGTTCTTC. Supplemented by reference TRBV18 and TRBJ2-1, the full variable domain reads NAGVMQNPRHLVRRRGQEARLRCSPMKGHSHVYWYRQLPEEGLKFMVYLQKENIIDESGMPKERFSAEFPKEGPSILRIQQVVRGDSAAYFCASSPPGLAGTNEQFFGPGTRLTVL.

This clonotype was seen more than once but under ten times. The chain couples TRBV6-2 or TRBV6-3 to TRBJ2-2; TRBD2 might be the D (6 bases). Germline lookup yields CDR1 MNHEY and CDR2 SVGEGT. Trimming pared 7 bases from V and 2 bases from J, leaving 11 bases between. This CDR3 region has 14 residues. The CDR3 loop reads CASTQGLNTGELFF. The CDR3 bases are TGTGCCAGCACCCAGGGACTTAACACCGGGGAGCTGTTTTTT.

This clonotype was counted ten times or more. Here the CDR3 DNA reads TGTGCCAGCAGCTTAGGGGCAGTTCTCAGCAATCAGCCCCAGCATTTT. It translates to CASSLGAVLSNQPQHF. V is TRBV7-8 and J is TRBJ1-5; D is ambiguous. Looked up from germline, CDR1 is SGHVS and CDR2 is FQNEAQ. CDR3 size: 16 residues. Trimming took 1 base from V and 1 from J, leaving 11 bases between them.

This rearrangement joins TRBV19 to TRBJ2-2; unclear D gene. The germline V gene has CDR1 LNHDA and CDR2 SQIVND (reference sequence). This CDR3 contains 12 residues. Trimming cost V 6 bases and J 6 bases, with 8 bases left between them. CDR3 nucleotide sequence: TGTGCCAGTAGAAAGACACCCGGGGAGCTGTTTTTT. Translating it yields CASRKTPGELFF.

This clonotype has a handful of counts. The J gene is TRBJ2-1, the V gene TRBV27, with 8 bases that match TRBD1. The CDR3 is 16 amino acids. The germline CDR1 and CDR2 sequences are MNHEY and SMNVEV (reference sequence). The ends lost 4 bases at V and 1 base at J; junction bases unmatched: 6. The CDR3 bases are TGTGCCAGCAGTTCCCCCAGGGGGCCATCCTACAATGAGCAGTTCTTC. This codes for CASSSPRGPSYNEQFF.

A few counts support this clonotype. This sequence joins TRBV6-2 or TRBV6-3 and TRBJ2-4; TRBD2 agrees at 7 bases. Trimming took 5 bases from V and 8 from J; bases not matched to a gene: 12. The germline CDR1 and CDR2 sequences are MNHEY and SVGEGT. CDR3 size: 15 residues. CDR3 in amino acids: CASSRREAKRDIQYF. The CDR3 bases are TGTGCCAGCAGTCGCCGGGAGGCAAAAAGAGACATTCAGTACTTC.

The CDR3, as DNA: TGCGCCAGCAGCCCTGGCCCGTCGGGACAAGAGACCCAGTACTTC. Protein: CASSPGPSGQETQYF. This chain uses TRBV4-1 with TRBJ2-5, with TRBD2 as a possible D gene (5 bases). This CDR3 is built from 15 residues. CDR1 is MGHRA and CDR2 is YSYEKL in the germline V gene. V was pared by 4 bases and J by 2 bases, with 14 bases between.

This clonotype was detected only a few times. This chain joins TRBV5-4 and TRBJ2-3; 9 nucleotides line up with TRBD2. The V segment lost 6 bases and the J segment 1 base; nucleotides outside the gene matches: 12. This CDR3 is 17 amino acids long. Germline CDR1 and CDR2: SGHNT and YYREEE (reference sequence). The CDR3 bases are TGTGCCAGCAACCTACGACCTAGCGGGAAGGGCACAGATACGCAGTATTTT. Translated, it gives CASNLRPSGKGTDTQYF.

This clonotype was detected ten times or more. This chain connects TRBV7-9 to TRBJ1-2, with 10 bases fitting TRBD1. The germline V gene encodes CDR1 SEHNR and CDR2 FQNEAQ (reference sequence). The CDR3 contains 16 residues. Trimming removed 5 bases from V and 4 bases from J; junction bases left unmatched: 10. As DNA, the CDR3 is TGTGCCAGCAGCAACCCAGACAGGGGGCGGTTCTATGGCTACACCTTC. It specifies CASSNPDRGRFYGYTF.

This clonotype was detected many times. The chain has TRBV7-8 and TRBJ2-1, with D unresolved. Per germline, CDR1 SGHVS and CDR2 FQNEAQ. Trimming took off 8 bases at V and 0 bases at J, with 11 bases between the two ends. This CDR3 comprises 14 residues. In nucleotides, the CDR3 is TGTGCCAGCGCCCCGGGTAGCTCCTACAATGAGCAGTTCTTC. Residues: CASAPGSSYNEQFF.

The CDR3 nucleotides are TGTGCCAGCAGCGTTACCTCATTAGCGGATACGCAGTATTTT. Protein: CASSVTSLADTQYF. V usage is TRBV9 and J usage is TRBJ2-3; the D gene is possibly TRBD2 (5 bases). The CDR3 consists of 14 residues. Germline V gene sequence: CDR1 SGDLS, CDR2 YYNGEE. V was trimmed by 2 bases and J by 6 bases, leaving 13 bases between them. The full variable domain, in which reference TRBV9 and TRBJ2-3 provide the parts outside the CDR3, is DSGVTQTPKHLITATGQRVTLRCSPRSGDLSVYWYQQSLDQGLQFLIQYYNGEERAKGNILERFSAQQFPDLHSELNLSSLELGDSALYFCASSVTSLADTQYFGPGTRLTVL.

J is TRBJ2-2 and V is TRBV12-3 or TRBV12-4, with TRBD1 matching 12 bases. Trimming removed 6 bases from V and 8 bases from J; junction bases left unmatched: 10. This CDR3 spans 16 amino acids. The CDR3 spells CASRSTGQGANGELFF. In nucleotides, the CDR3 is TGTGCCAGCAGATCTACGGGACAGGGGGCGAATGGGGAGCTGTTTTTT.

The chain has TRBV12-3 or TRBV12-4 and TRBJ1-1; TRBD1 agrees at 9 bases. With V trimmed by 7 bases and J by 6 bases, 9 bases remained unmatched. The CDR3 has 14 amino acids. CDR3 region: CASMGQGIAPEAFF. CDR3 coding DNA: TGTGCCAGCATGGGACAGGGAATCGCCCCTGAAGCTTTCTTT.

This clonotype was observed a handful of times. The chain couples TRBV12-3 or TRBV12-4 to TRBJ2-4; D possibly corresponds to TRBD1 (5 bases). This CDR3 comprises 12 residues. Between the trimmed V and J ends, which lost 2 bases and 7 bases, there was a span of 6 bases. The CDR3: CASSLQGNIQYF. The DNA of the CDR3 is TGTGCCAGCAGTTTACAGGGTAACATTCAGTACTTC.

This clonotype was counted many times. The CDR3 DNA reads as TGTGCCAGCAGCTTAGTAGTTTCGGGGATCAATGAGCAGTTCTTC. It encodes CASSLVVSGINEQFF. This chain joins TRBV7-2 and TRBJ2-1; the D gene is possibly TRBD2 (5 bases). CDR1 SGHTA and CDR2 FQGNSA come from the germline V gene. Between the trimmed V and J ends, which lost 1 base and 6 bases, there was a span of 13 bases. The CDR3 length is 15 residues.

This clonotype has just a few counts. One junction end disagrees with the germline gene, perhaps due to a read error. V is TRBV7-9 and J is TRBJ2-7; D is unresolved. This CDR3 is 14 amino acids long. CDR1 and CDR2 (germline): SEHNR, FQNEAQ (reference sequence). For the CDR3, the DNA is TGTGCCAGCAGCTTAGCGGAGATTAAAGGACCTTCGGACTTC. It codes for CASSLAEIKGPSDF.

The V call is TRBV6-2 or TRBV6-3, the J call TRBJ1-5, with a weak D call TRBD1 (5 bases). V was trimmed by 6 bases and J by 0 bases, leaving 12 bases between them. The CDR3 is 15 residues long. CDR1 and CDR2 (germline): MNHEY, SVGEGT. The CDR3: CASRLGQYSNQPQHF. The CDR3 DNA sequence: TGTGCCAGCAGACTCGGACAATATAGCAATCAGCCCCAGCATTTT.

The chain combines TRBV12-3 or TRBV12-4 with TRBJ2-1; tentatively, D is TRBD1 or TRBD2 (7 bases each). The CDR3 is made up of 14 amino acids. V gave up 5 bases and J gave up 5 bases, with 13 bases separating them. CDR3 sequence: CASSPAGGDNEQFF. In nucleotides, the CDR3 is TGTGCCAGCAGTCCCGCAGGGGGGGACAATGAGCAGTTCTTC.

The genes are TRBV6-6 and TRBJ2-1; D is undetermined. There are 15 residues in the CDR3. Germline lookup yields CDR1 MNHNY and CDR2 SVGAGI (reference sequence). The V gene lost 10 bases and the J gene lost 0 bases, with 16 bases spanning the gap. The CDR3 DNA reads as TGTGCCACCATATCCGCGCTCAGCTCCTACAATGAGCAGTTCTTC. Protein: CATISALSSYNEQFF.

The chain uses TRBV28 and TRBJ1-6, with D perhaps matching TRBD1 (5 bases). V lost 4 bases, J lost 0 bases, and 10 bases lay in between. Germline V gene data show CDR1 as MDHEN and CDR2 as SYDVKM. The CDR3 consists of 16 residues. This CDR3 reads CASSWGEGSYNSPLHF. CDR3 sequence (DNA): TGTGCCAGCAGTTGGGGGGAGGGCTCCTATAATTCACCCCTCCACTTT.

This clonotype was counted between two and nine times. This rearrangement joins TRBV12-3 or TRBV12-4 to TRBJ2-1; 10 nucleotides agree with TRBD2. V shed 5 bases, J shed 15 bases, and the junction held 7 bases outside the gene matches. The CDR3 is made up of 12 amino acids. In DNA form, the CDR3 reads TGTGCCAGCAGTCCCGAGCGGGAGGGCCTGTTCTTC. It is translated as CASSPEREGLFF.

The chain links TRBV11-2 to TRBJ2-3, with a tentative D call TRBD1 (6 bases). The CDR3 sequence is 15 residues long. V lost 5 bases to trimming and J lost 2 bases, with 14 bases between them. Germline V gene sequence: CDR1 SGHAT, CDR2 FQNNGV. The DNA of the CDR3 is TGTGCCAGCAGCGCACAGGGTCTTCACACAGATACGCAGTATTTT. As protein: CASSAQGLHTDTQYF.

The CDR3 DNA sequence: TGCAGTGCTAGACCCGGGACTAGCGGCCATGAGCAGTTCTTC. This gives the protein CSARPGTSGHEQFF. The chain carries TRBV20-1 and TRBJ2-1, with TRBD2 matching over 11 bases. Losses at the gene ends were 2 bases for V and 8 bases for J; bases not matched to a gene: 5. Germline assignment: CDR1 DFQATT and CDR2 SNEGSKA (reference sequence). The length of the CDR3 is 14 residues.

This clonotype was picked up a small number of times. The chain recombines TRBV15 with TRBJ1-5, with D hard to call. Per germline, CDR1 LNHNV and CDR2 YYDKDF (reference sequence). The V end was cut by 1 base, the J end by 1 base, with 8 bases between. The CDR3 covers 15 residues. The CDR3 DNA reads TGTGCCACCAGCAGAGGAGACGTAAGCAATCAGCCCCAGCATTTT. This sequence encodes CATSRGDVSNQPQHF.

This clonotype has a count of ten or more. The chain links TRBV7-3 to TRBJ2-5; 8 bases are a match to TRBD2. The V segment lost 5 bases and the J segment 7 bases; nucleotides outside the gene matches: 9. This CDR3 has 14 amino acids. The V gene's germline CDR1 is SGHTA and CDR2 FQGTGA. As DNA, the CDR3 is TGTGCCAGCAGCCCGGGGGGGGACGGGGCGACCCAGTACTTC. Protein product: CASSPGGDGATQYF.

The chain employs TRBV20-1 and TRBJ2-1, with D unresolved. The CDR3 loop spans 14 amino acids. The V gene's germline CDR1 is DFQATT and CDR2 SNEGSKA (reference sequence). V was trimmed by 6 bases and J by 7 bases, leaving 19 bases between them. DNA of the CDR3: TGCAGTGCCCTCTCATCCTCATCCGAGAATGAGCAGTTCTTC. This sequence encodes CSALSSSSENEQFF.

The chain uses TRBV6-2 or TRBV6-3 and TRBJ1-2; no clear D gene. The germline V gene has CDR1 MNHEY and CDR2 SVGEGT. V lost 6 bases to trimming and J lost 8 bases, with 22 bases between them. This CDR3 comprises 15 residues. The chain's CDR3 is CASRITQLPGGGYTF. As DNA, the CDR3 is TGTGCCAGCAGAATCACCCAACTCCCAGGCGGAGGCTACACCTTC.

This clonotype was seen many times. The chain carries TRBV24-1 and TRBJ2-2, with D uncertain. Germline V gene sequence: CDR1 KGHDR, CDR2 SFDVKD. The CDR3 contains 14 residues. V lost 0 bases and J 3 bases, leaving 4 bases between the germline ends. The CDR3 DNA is TGTGCCACCAGTGATTTGCGAGACACCGGGGAGCTGTTTTTT. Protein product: CATSDLRDTGELFF.

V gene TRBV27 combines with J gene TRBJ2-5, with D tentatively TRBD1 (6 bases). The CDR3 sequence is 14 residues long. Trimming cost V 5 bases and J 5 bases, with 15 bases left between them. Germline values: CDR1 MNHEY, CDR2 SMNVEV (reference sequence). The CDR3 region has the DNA TGTGCCAGCAGTCCAACAGGGTCGTGGGAGACCCAGTACTTC. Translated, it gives CASSPTGSWETQYF.